The rows below give T cell receptor beta chains drawn from one sample of a study of blood T cell repertoires in COVID-19. Measured with immunoSEQ multiplex PCR; TCRdb has only the in-frame clones, and not every one. The sample comprises tens of thousands of clones, about 92% of which are singletons, and 2% to 3% rests with the top ten. Sequencing was done on a sample of peripheral blood. The receptors stem from a man in his fifties or sixties with acute or convalescent COVID-19. Both conserved end residues are part of each CDR3. A D gene is named only where the DNA matches it firmly. Rows may omit the clone size; those that give it use once, few, many or a size class.

D gene	clone size	V gene	J gene	CDR3 DNA	CDR3 protein
-	-	TRBV29-1	TRBJ1-2	TGCAGCGAGACGAGTCGGCCCGGAGAGGAGGGCTACACCTTC	CSETSRPGEEGYTF
TRBD2	-	TRBV9	TRBJ2-3	TGTGCCAGCAGCCCGGGACTAGCAGGAGATACGCAGTATTTT	CASSPGLAGDTQYF
-	-	TRBV7-8	TRBJ2-6	TGTGCCAGCAGCTTAAGAGAGGGAATCTCTGGGGCCAACGTCCTGACTTTC	CASSLREGISGANVLTF
-	-	TRBV5-1	TRBJ2-3	TGCGCCAGCAGCTTGGGAGGGAAGGATACAGATACGCAGTATTTT	CASSLGGKDTDTQYF
-	-	TRBV7-6	TRBJ1-1	TGTGCCAGCAGCCAATCCAGTAACACTGAAGCTTTCTTT	CASSQSSNTEAFF
-	-	TRBV5-6	TRBJ1-2	TGTGCCAGCAGCTTGGCCTACCTTAACTATGGCTACACCTTC	CASSLAYLNYGYTF
-	-	TRBV5-6	TRBJ2-6	TGTGCCAGCAGCCGGAGCTCTGGGGCCAACGTCCTGACTTTC	CASSRSSGANVLTF
-	-	TRBV6-5	TRBJ1-6	TGTGCCAGCAGCCAGGAGGGGAATTCACCCCTCCACTTT	CASSQEGNSPLHF
-	-	TRBV4-3	TRBJ1-2	TGCGCCAGCAGCCAAGACCCTACGACAGGAGACTATGGCTACACCTTC	CASSQDPTTGDYGYTF
-	-	TRBV27	TRBJ1-1	TGTGCCAGCAGTTTATCGACAAGGTCAAGGAACACTGAAGCTTTCTTT	CASSLSTRSRNTEAFF
-	-	TRBV7-3	TRBJ1-6	TGTGCCAGCAGTCTCCGACCCGACCGGTCCGAGGATTCACCCCTCCACTTT	CASSLRPDRSEDSPLHF
TRBD1	-	TRBV5-5	TRBJ2-5	TGTGCCAGCAGCATGGAGGACAGGGAAGGGGAGACCCAGTACTTC	CASSMEDREGETQYF
TRBD1	-	TRBV27	TRBJ1-2	TGTGCCAGCAGTCCAAATAACAGGGGGGTCTATGGCTACACCTTC	CASSPNNRGVYGYTF
-	-	TRBV7-9	TRBJ1-1	TGTGCCAGCAGCCCCCTTAAAACAGGGCCACAGACTGAAGCTTTCTTT	CASSPLKTGPQTEAFF
TRBD2	-	TRBV19	TRBJ2-2	TGTGCCAGTTCAAGCGGGAGGAACACCGGGGAGCTGTTTTTT	CASSSGRNTGELFF
TRBD1	-	TRBV5-1	TRBJ2-4	TGCGCCAGCAGCGTGGTGGCAGGGGGCGGTTCCAAAAACATTCAGTACTTC	CASSVVAGGGSKNIQYF
-	-	TRBV19	TRBJ2-2	TGTGCCAGTAGTATAGGTAGTGCGAACACCGGGGAGCTGTTTTTT	CASSIGSANTGELFF
-	-	TRBV5-5	TRBJ2-5	TGTGCCAGCAGCTTCAGGTACCAAGAGACCCAGTACTTC	CASSFRYQETQYF
-	-	TRBV5-6	TRBJ1-3	TGTGCCAGCAGCTTGGATGCAGTAAACACCATATATTTT	CASSLDAVNTIYF
TRBD1	once	TRBV28	TRBJ1-6	TGTGCCAGCAGTTATATACAGGGGAATTCACCCCTCCACTTT	CASSYIQGNSPLHF
TRBD1	-	TRBV3-1/TRBV3-2	TRBJ1-4	TGTGCCAGCAGCGATCGGGACAGGGGGCTCTGGGAAAAACTGTTTTTT	CASSDRDRGLWEKLFF
TRBD2	-	TRBV5-1	TRBJ2-7	TGCGCCAGCAGCTCCGAGGGGAGGGAGGTGGACGAGCAGTACTTC	CASSSEGREVDEQYF
TRBD1	-	TRBV6-5	TRBJ2-2	TGTGCCAGCAGTTACCTAAACAGGGGAAAGGAGCTGTTTTTT	CASSYLNRGKELFF
-	-	TRBV25-1	TRBJ2-5	TGTGCCAGCAGTGGTAGAAAAGAGACCCAGTACTTC	CASSGRKETQYF
-	-	TRBV24-1	TRBJ2-3	TGTGCCACCAGTGAACGGGAGAGCCCCACAGATACGCAGTATTTT	CATSERESPTDTQYF
-	-	TRBV3-1/TRBV3-2	TRBJ1-6	TGTGCCAGCAGCCTCCAGGGTACTAATTCACCCCTCCACTTT	CASSLQGTNSPLHF
TRBD1	-	TRBV29-1	TRBJ1-5	TGCAGCGTTGAAACCCTGGACAGGGGGTGGCAGCCCCAGCATTTT	CSVETLDRGWQPQHF
-	-	TRBV9	TRBJ1-2	TGTGCCAGCAGCCCCTCGGCGGGGAATGGCTACACCTTC	CASSPSAGNGYTF
-	-	TRBV4-2	TRBJ2-7	TGTGCCAGCAGCCAAGGTGGGCAGAATACCTTC	CASSQGGQNTF
-	-	TRBV6-5	TRBJ2-1	TGTGCCAGCAGTTACTCAGGGAGCTCCTACAATGAGCAGTTCTTC	CASSYSGSSYNEQFF
-	-	TRBV11-2	TRBJ1-3	TGTGCCAGCAGCCGAACATCTGGAAACACCATATATTTT	CASSRTSGNTIYF
-	-	TRBV7-9	TRBJ2-2	TGTGCCAGCAGCTCCCCTCTGGGGACTGAGAACACCGGGGAGCTGTTTTTT	CASSSPLGTENTGELFF
TRBD1	-	TRBV2	TRBJ2-3	TGTGCCAGCAGTGAGGACAGGGGCAGCACAGATACGCAGTATTTT	CASSEDRGSTDTQYF
-	-	TRBV4-3	TRBJ1-2	TGCGCCAGCAGTCTATACCTGGACAATCCTGGCTATGGCTACACCTTC	CASSLYLDNPGYGYTF
-	once	TRBV30	TRBJ2-3	TGTGCCTGGAAGGAGGGGTATAGCACAGATACGCAGTATTTT	CAWKEGYSTDTQYF
TRBD2	-	TRBV19	TRBJ2-5	TGTGCCAGTAGTATAGGACTAGCGGAAACCCAAGAGACCCAGTACTTC	CASSIGLAETQETQYF
-	-	TRBV5-5	TRBJ1-1	TGTGCCAGCAGCTTGGCCCCACAGGGATCGAACACTGAAGCTTTCTTT	CASSLAPQGSNTEAFF
-	-	TRBV7-9	TRBJ2-5	TGTGCCAGCAGCTTGGGTCTCAGGGGCCCACAAGAGACCCAGTACTTC	CASSLGLRGPQETQYF
TRBD2	few	TRBV2	TRBJ2-3	TGTGCCAGCAGTGCCTTTGGGCGGGAGATCGCAGATACGCAGTATTTT	CASSAFGREIADTQYF
-	-	TRBV6-1	TRBJ1-5	TGTGCCAGCAGTGATGGAGTCAGCAATCAGCCCCAGCATTTT	CASSDGVSNQPQHF
TRBD1	-	TRBV4-1	TRBJ2-6	TGCGCCCGCAGCCGACAGGGTACCCTCTCTGGGGCCAACGTCCTGACTTTC	CARSRQGTLSGANVLTF
TRBD2	-	TRBV29-1	TRBJ2-1	TGCAGCGTTTTCCTAGCGGGAGGCGTTGAGCAGTTCTTC	CSVFLAGGVEQFF
-	-	TRBV20-1	TRBJ1-2	TGCAGCCGTAGATATGGCTACACCTTC	CSRRYGYTF
TRBD2	-	TRBV6-5	TRBJ2-3	TGTGCCAGCAGTTACACATCTAGCGGGAGGGCAGATACGCAGTATTTT	CASSYTSSGRADTQYF
-	-	TRBV7-3	TRBJ2-1	TGTGCCAGCAGCTTAGGCGGGACGGGATACAATGAGCAGTTCTTC	CASSLGGTGYNEQFF
-	-	TRBV14	TRBJ2-5	TGTGCCAGCAGCAACGGGGTAAAAGGTGGAATCCGAGAGACCCAGTACTTC	CASSNGVKGGIRETQYF
TRBD1	few	TRBV19	TRBJ2-4	TGTGCCAGTAGTATGGCCGGGACAGGGGGCGACATTCAGTACTTC	CASSMAGTGGDIQYF
-	-	TRBV7-8	TRBJ1-3	TGTGCCAGCAGCTTAGAACCTCCACGGGGAAACACCATATATTTT	CASSLEPPRGNTIYF
-	few	TRBV28	TRBJ2-4	TGTGCCAGCAGTTTTCTTTCGTTACGGAGCCACAGGGCGGAAGGAAACATTCAGTACTTC	CASSFLSLRSHRAEGNIQYF
-	-	TRBV24-1	TRBJ1-2	TGTGCCACCAGCAGCTACCGGGAGGACTATGGCTACACCTTC	CATSSYREDYGYTF
-	-	TRBV19	TRBJ2-7	TGTGCCAGCCGGGACACGATGAACGAGCAGTACTTC	CASRDTMNEQYF
-	-	TRBV12-3/TRBV12-4	TRBJ1-6	TGTGCCAGCAGTTTCCAACTAGATTCACCCCTCCACTTT	CASSFQLDSPLHF
TRBD1	-	TRBV7-2	TRBJ2-3	TGTGCCAGCAGCCCCCGGACAGGGGAGGGCACGCAGTATTTT	CASSPRTGEGTQYF
TRBD2	-	TRBV25-1	TRBJ2-3	TGTGCCAGCAGTTCTACCCGGACTAGCTCGGGAGATACGCAGTATTTT	CASSSTRTSSGDTQYF
-	once	TRBV12-3/TRBV12-4	TRBJ2-1	TGTGCCAGCAGTTTACGTGGAGGTGAGCAGTTCTTC	CASSLRGGEQFF
-	-	TRBV18	TRBJ2-7	TGTGCCAGCTCACCCAAGTATGGGGGCGCGGCGGGCGAGCAGTACTTC	CASSPKYGGAAGEQYF
-	-	TRBV12-3/TRBV12-4	TRBJ1-2	TGTGCCAGCAGTTCCTCGCGGTGGCATGGCTACACCTTC	CASSSSRWHGYTF